This passage covers 15 T cell receptor beta chains from one sample sequenced in a study of blood T cells in healthy people across ages. The authors ran a second PCR of about 6 to 11 cycles using a sample-barcoded 5' primer and a J-beta primer mix. MiXCR was run by TCRdb on the 5' RACE reads, yielding one entry per CDR3 protein. Of about 670,000 distinct CDR3 sequences listed, approximately 40% are singletons. Sequenced: blood. The receptors were sampled from a man older than 75 in good health.

This sequence joins TRBV7-2 and TRBJ2-3, with D hard to call. The CDR3 is made up of 15 amino acids. Trimming removed 0 bases from V and 2 bases from J, with 9 bases in between. CDR1 SGHTA and CDR2 FQGNSA come from the germline V gene. CDR3 amino acids: CASSLAGRPTDTQYF. CDR3 nucleotide sequence: TGTGCCAGCAGCTTAGCAGGCCGACCCACAGATACGCAGTATTTT.

This chain joins TRBV7-8 and TRBJ1-4; D is undetermined. Trimming shortened V by 1 base and J by 10 bases, and 16 bases separated the two germline ends. CDR1 is SGHVS and CDR2 is FQNEAQ in the germline V gene. CDR3 length equals 15 residues. The CDR3: CASSLDGSFSGKLFF. CDR3 DNA sequence: TGTGCCAGCAGCTTAGATGGCAGTTTCTCTGGAAAACTGTTTTTT.

This chain links TRBV6-2 or TRBV6-3 with TRBJ1-2, with D hard to call. The CDR3 consists of 13 residues. V was clipped by 0 bases and J by 6 bases, with 8 bases between them. Germline CDR1 is MNHEY and CDR2 is SVGEGT. This chain's CDR3 is CASSYSRVDGYTF. The CDR3 coding sequence is TGTGCCAGCAGTTACTCGAGAGTTGATGGCTACACCTTC.

This clonotype appeared once. This may arise from a read error, as a much more abundant clone is one base away. This chain uses TRBV3-1 with TRBJ2-5; D gene unclear. The V and J ends lost 1 base and 5 bases respectively, with 11 bases between them. The length of the CDR3 is 14 residues. CDR1 is LGHDT, CDR2 YNNKEL, per germline (reference sequence). In nucleotides, the CDR3 is TGTGCCAGCAGCCAAGGGAGACCCCCCGAGACCCAGTACTTC. Its protein is CASSQGRPPETQYF.

The chain joins TRBV5-5 to TRBJ1-1; D is undetermined. Trimming cost V 0 bases and J 4 bases, with 7 bases left between them. Per the germline V gene, CDR1 is SGHKS and CDR2 is YYEKEE (reference sequence). The CDR3 is made up of 13 amino acids. The CDR3 loop reads CASSLEPSTEAFF. The DNA of the CDR3 is TGTGCCAGCAGCTTGGAACCGAGCACTGAAGCTTTCTTT.

V usage is TRBV7-2 and J usage is TRBJ1-1, with 7 bases that match TRBD1. The CDR3 loop spans 15 amino acids. Per germline, CDR1 SGHTA and CDR2 FQGNSA. V lost 1 base and J lost 4; bases outside the gene matches: 6. The CDR3 here is CASSLEAGGLTEAFF. The CDR3 DNA reads as TGTGCCAGCAGCTTAGAGGCAGGGGGGCTCACTGAAGCTTTCTTT.

The chain employs TRBV20-1 and TRBJ2-1; no firm D call. The CDR3 covers 15 residues. V was pared by 0 bases and J by 8 bases, with 17 bases between. The germline CDR1 and CDR2 sequences are DFQATT and SNEGSKA (reference sequence). In nucleotides, the CDR3 is TGCAGTGCTAGAGATGCAATAGCCCCGGGCGATGAGCAGTTCTTC. Protein sequence: CSARDAIAPGDEQFF.

The rearrangement joins TRBV27 to TRBJ2-3, with TRBD1 identical over 10 bases. This CDR3 has 14 residues. The junction had 3 bases not matched to a gene; V was cut back by 5 bases and J by 4 bases. Germline CDR1 MNHEY, CDR2 SMNVEV (reference sequence). CDR3 in DNA: TGTGCCAGCAGTGGGACAGGGGTTTCAGATACGCAGTATTTT. Translating it yields CASSGTGVSDTQYF.

This clonotype has more than one count but fewer than ten. The CDR3 protein is CASTNWGTNEKLFF. The CDR3 coding sequence is TGTGCCAGCACCAATTGGGGTACTAATGAAAAACTGTTTTTT. The rearrangement uses TRBV12-3 or TRBV12-4 and TRBJ1-4, with unresolved D. The CDR3 length is 14 residues. V dropped 7 bases and J dropped 2 bases, with 11 bases sitting between them.

This clonotype has a handful of counts. DNA of the CDR3: TGCAGCGTTGAAGACGGGTTGGGCGGGGGAGAGCAGTACTTC. This translates into CSVEDGLGGGEQYF. The chain joins TRBV29-1 to TRBJ2-5, with TRBD2 matching 7 bases. Germline values: CDR1 SQVTM, CDR2 ANQGSEA. The junction had 12 bases not matched to a gene; V was cut back by 0 bases and J by 11 bases. CDR3 length equals 14 residues.

The chain links TRBV7-2 to TRBJ1-1; the D is unclear. Germline-derived CDR1 and CDR2 are SGHTA and FQGNSA. The ends were cut back, 5 bases at V and 2 bases at J, with 9 bases in the middle. The CDR3 is made up of 13 amino acids. For the CDR3, the DNA is TGTGCCAGCAGCACTGCCATAAACACTGAAGCTTTCTTT. Amino acid sequence: CASSTAINTEAFF.

This clonotype was recorded at least ten times. The rearrangement links TRBV7-2 to TRBJ2-3; 8 nucleotides align to TRBD1. CDR1 and CDR2 from the germline V gene are SGHTA and FQGNSA. The CDR3 is 14 residues long. The V segment lost 5 bases and the J segment 3 bases; nucleotides outside the gene matches: 4. CDR3 amino acids: CASSTRTGTDTQYF. As DNA, the CDR3 is TGTGCCAGCAGCACCCGGACAGGGACAGATACGCAGTATTTT.

This clonotype was detected ten times or more. CDR3 region: CASSVGAYEQYF. DNA of the CDR3: TGTGCCAGCAGCGTCGGGGCCTACGAGCAGTACTTC. This chain joins TRBV7-9 and TRBJ2-7; D perhaps matches TRBD2 (5 bases). The V end lost 5 bases, the J end lost 2 bases, and 7 bases lay between the germline ends. The CDR3 sequence is 12 residues long. The germline V gene has CDR1 SEHNR and CDR2 FQNEAQ (reference sequence).

This clonotype was observed a handful of times. This sequence joins TRBV18 and TRBJ2-7, with 9 bases aligning to TRBD2. The V gene's germline CDR1 is KGHSH and CDR2 LQKENI. After removal of 3 bases from V and 5 bases from J, the junction contained 5 bases not matched to a gene. The CDR3 loop spans 14 amino acids. In DNA, the CDR3 is TGTGCCAGCTCACCTAGCGGGAGAAAACACGAGCAGTACTTC. This encodes CASSPSGRKHEQYF. Based on the CDR3 plus reference TRBV18 and TRBJ2-7, the full variable domain is NAGVMQNPRHLVRRRGQEARLRCSPMKGHSHVYWYRQLPEEGLKFMVYLQKENIIDESGMPKERFSAEFPKEGPSILRIQQVVRGDSAAYFCASSPSGRKHEQYFGPGTRLTVT.

This chain joins TRBV2 and TRBJ1-1; maybe TRBD1 (5 bases). Trimming pared 6 bases from V and 5 bases from J, leaving 16 bases between. Germline V gene sequence: CDR1 SNHLY, CDR2 FYNNEI. There are 14 residues in the CDR3. CDR3 amino acids: CASSPIWGGTEAFF. Here the CDR3 DNA reads TGTGCCAGCAGCCCAATCTGGGGGGGGACTGAAGCTTTCTTT.